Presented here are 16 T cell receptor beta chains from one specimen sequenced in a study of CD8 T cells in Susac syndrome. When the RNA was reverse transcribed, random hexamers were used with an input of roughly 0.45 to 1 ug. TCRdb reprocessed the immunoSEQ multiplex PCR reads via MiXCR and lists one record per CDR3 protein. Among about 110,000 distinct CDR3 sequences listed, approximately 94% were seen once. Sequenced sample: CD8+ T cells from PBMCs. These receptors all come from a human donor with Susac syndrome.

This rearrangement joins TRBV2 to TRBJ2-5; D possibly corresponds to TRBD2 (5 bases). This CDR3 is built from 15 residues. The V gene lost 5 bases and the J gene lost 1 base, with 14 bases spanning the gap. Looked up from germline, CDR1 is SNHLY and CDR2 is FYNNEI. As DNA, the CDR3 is TGTGCCAGCAGTAGCGTGCGGCTAGCCCAAGAGACCCAGTACTTC. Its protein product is CASSSVRLAQETQYF.

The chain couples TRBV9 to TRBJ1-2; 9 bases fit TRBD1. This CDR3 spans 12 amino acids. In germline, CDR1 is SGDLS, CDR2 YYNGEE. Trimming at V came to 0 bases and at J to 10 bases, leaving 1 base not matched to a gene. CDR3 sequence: CASSVDRGLYTF. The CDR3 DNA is TGTGCCAGCAGCGTAGACAGGGGGCTCTACACCTTC.

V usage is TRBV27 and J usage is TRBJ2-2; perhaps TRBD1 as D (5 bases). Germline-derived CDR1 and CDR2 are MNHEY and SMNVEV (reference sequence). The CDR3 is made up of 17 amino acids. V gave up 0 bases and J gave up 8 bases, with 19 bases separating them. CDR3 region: CASSLSISGFGAGELFF. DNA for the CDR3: TGTGCCAGCAGTTTATCGATAAGTGGGTTTGGGGCTGGGGAGCTGTTTTTT.

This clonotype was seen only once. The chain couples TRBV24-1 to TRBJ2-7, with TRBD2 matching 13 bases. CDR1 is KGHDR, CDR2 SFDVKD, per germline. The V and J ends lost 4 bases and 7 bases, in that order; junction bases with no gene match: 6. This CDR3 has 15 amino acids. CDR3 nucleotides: TGTGCCACCAGTGACCGGACTAGCGGGGGTGTAGAGCAGTACTTC. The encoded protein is CATSDRTSGGVEQYF.

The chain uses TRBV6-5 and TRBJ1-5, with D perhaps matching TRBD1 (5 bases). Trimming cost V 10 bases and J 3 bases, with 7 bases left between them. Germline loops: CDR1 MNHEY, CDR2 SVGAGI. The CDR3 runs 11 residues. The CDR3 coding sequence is TGTGCCACAGGGTCCAATCAGCCCCAGCATTTT. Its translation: CATGSNQPQHF.

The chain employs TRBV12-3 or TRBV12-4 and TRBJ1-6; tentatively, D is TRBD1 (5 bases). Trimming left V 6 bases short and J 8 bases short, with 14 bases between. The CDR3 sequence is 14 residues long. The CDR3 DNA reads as TGTGCCAGCAGCTGGACTGAAGGGGATTCACCCCTCCACTTT. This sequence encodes CASSWTEGDSPLHF.

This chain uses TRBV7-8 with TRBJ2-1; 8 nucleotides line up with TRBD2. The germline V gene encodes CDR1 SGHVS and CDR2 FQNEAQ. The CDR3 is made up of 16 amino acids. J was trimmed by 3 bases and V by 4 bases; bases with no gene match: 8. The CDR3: CASSSLIAGGYNEQFF. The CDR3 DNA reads TGTGCCAGCAGCTCCCTGATCGCGGGGGGCTACAATGAGCAGTTCTTC.

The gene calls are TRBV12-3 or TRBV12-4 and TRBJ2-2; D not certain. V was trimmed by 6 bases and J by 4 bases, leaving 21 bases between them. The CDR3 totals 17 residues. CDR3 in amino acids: CASSILGRAHSTGELFF. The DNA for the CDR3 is TGTGCCAGCAGCATCCTGGGCCGGGCCCATTCCACCGGGGAGCTGTTTTTT.

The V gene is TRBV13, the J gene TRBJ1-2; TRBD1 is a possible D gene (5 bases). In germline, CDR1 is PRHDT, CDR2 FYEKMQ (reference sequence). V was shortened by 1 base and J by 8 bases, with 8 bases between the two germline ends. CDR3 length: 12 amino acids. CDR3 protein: CASSLDWGGYTF. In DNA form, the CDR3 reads TGTGCCAGCAGCTTAGACTGGGGGGGCTACACCTTC. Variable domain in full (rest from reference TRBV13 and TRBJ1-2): AAGVIQSPRHLIKEKRETATLKCYPIPRHDTVYWYQQGPGQDPQFLISFYEKMQSDKGSIPDRFSAQQFSDYHSELNMSSLELGDSALYFCASSLDWGGYTFGSGTRLTVV.

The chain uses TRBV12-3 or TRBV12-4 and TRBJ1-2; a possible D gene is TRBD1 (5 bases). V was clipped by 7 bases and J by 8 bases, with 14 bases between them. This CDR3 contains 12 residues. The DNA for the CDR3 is TGTGCCAGCACCCTAGGGGTAGGGGGCTACACCTTC. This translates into CASTLGVGGYTF.

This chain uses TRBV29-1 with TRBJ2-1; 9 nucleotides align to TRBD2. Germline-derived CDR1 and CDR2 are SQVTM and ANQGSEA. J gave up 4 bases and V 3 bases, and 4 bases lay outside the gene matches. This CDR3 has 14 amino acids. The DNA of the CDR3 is TGCAGCGTTGACGGGGCGGGGGGGTACAATGAGCAGTTCTTC. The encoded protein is CSVDGAGGYNEQFF.

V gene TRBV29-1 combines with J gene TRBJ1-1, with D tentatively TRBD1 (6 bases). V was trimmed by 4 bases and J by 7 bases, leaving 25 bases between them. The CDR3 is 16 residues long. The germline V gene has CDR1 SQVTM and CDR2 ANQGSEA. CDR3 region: CSVGDCFPGRGDEAFF. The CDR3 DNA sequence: TGCAGCGTTGGGGACTGTTTTCCGGGAAGGGGGGATGAAGCTTTCTTT.

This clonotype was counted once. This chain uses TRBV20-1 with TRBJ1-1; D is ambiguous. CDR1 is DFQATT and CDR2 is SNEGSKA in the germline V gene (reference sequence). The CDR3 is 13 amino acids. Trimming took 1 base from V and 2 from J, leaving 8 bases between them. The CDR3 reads CSARGAGNTEAFF. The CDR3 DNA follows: TGCAGTGCTAGAGGGGCGGGAAACACTGAAGCTTTCTTT.

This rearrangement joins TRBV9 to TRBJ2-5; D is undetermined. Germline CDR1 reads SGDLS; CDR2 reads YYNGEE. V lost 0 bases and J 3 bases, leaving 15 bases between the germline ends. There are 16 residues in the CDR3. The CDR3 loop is CASSVDSGSLEETQYF. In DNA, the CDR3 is TGTGCCAGCAGCGTAGATTCCGGGTCTTTAGAAGAGACCCAGTACTTC.

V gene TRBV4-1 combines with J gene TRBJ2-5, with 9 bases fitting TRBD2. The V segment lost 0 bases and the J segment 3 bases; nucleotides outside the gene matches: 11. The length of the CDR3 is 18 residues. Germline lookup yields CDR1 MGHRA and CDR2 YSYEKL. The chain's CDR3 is CASSQDPWLGGGEETQYF. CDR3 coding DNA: TGCGCCAGCAGCCAAGACCCATGGCTTGGCGGGGGGGAAGAGACCCAGTACTTC.

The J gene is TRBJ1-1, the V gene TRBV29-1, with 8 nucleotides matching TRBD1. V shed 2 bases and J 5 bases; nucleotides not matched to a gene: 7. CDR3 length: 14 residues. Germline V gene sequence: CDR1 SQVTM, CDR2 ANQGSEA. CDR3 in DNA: TGCAGCGTTGAAAGGACAGGGAGAGGGACTGAAGCTTTCTTT. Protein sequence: CSVERTGRGTEAFF.